This T cell receptor (beta chain) was found in a study of quantifying T cell responses using KT2 cells. In the study overall: Reverse transcription used primers in the TCR alpha and beta constant regions. The second PCR was a qPCR stopped at a predetermined fluorescence threshold.

A single-stranded UMI oligo with SP2 sequence was ligated to cDNA 3' ends. The first PCR ran roughly 4 cycles with an equimolar RC1.1 and RC1.2 beta primer mix. TCRdb re-analysed the UMI-ligation and nested PCR reads in MiXCR, keeping a single row per CDR3 protein. The data contain tens of thousands of distinct CDR3 sequences, approximately 7% of them singletons. Unfractionated PBMC were spiked with known numbers of KT2 clone cells. The table lists this clonotype with many counts. Material for sequencing was PBMCs spiked with cells of the T cell clone KT2. This TCR was recovered from a human donor.

CDR3 sequence: CATSRDPAGNEQFF. The CDR3 DNA reads as TGTGCCACCAGCAGAGACCCCGCCGGGAATGAGCAGTTCTTC. The chain employs TRBV15 and TRBJ2-1; no firm D call. The CDR3 totals 14 residues. Trimming took off 0 bases at V and 7 bases at J, with 10 bases between the two ends. Germline lookup yields CDR1 LNHNV and CDR2 YYDKDF (reference sequence).